This entry describes one TCR beta chain. Its antigen is not yet known. No clone much larger than this one lies a single base away; base qualities are absent. The TCR beta CDR3 regions were amplified from RNA transcripts. A first-round RT-PCR of the TCR CDR3 used the HTBI primer set with the Qiagen OneStep RT-PCR kit. Libraries were constructed in a second round of multiplex PCR, after which size selection and purification were performed. Sequencing of the libraries was done on an Illumina HiSeq2000 using paired-end 100 bp reads. As for how the authors treated the data: SOAPnuke was used to process the raw data, with reads discarded if the reads contained adapters or uncalled bases, had a mean Phred below 15, or lacked an exact constant-primer or identifier match. COPE v1.2.5 was used to merge the high-quality paired reads, and each unique nucleotide sequence was defined as a clonotype. Clonotypes were aligned to IMGT TRBV, TRBD and TRBJ reference segments using MiTCR v1.1. The analysis was restricted to V-J combinations with a frequency above 0.0001, which together covered around 99% of the repertoires. A TCS score was defined as the ratio between F50 (clonal expansion) and ExV (chaos), using BLOSUM62-based TCRdist between CDR3 peptides within each V-J. Welch's t-statistics and random forest reduced around 520 V-J features to 13, which were used in a naive Bayes classifier (R e1071). The public reads were quality trimmed at Q25 with fastp and then assembled into clones with MiXCR by TCRdb, keeping productive beta chains. For every CDR3 protein sequence, its rows merge into one entry that carries the most common genes and DNA. None of the V and J calls come from the authors' own analysis; TCRdb made them. The sample table contains nearly 600,000 distinct CDR3 sequences; only one count was recorded for more than 11% of them. In total, the top ten clones hold more than 5% of the sample.

The hyperthyroidism patients were between 18 and 65 years old and newly diagnosed, with a disease duration of less than 2 months. Any patient with an uncontrolled infection, another autoimmune disease, pregnancy or lactation was excluded. Diagnoses were established on the basis of clinical symptoms, serum thyroxine and TRAb, thyroid ultrasound, and orbital computed tomography. For progressor patients, blood was drawn at the first diagnosis of hyperthyroidism, before any ophthalmopathy symptoms had appeared. PBMCs were isolated from about 9.2 ml of fresh peripheral blood by Ficoll-Paque density gradient centrifugation. Progressor patients were defined as those initially diagnosed with Graves' hyperthyroidism in whom ophthalmopathy developed during follow-up. Total RNA was extracted using Trizol reagent, and RNA quality was assessed on an Agilent 2100 Bioanalyzer. Per the germline V gene, SQVTM is the CDR1 and ANQGSEA is the CDR2. Inclusive of the bounding cysteine and phenylalanine, the CDR3 is 15 residues long. Just the 45-base CDR3 DNA is kept, in frame starting at base 1. Cut back by 8 bases and 3 bases, the V and J ends lie 22 bases apart.

This specimen belongs to a study of T cells in Graves' hyperthyroidism and ophthalmopathy (dated by TCRdb to between 2019 and 2020). Background for the entire study: Peripheral blood was sampled at the time of initial diagnosis, prior to any treatment. To identify distinguishing TCR V-J signatures, a discovery cohort of around 100 patients was used, comprising 40 to 45 with Graves' ophthalmopathy and around 60 with stable Graves' hyperthyroidism. Prospective prediction of ophthalmopathy was tested in an independent validation cohort of 18 to 20 hyperthyroidism patients and 15 to 17 patients who later progressed to ophthalmopathy. For training and testing, the 80 to 100 patients in the discovery cohort were randomly divided in a 7:3 ratio. In addition, the study compared T-cell repertoires in thyroid tissue and in blood from about 6 Graves' hyperthyroidism patients. After blood sampling, hyperthyroidism patients were treated with methimazole at a starting dose of 30 mg daily, and ophthalmopathy patients were treated with high-dose intravenous methylprednisolone. The paper describes TCR Vbeta CDR3 sequencing of 135 peripheral blood samples, made up of 40 to 45 ophthalmopathy patients, some 76 hyperthyroidism patients and roughly 17 progressor patients.

Study-wide conclusions, independent of this receptor: Sample size was not statistically predetermined, and investigators were not blinded to group allocation. Most expanded thyroid clonotypes (frequency above 0.001) were also detected in blood, a finding suggesting that blood repertoires may reflect thyroid immune responses. In validation, progression to ophthalmopathy was predicted by the model with almost 71% sensitivity and 72.22% specificity, a median of about 6.4 months before onset. A model built on a 13 V-J signature distinguished ophthalmopathy from stable hyperthyroidism, reaching roughly 88% sensitivity and around 81% specificity in cross-validation and 80%/75% in testing.

The TCR sequence derives from a woman in her twenties or thirties with Graves' hyperthyroidism that later progressed to Graves' ophthalmopathy. Recombination joined TRBV29-1 with TRBJ2-5; a tentative D call is TRBD2 (7 bases match). Sequenced input: blood. The CDR3 amino acid sequence is: CSTYREQLAKETQYF. The nucleotides read TGCAGCACTTACAGGGAGCAACTAGCGAAAGAGACCCAGTACTTC.